These 29 T cell receptor beta chains originate from one sample sequenced in a study of cytomegalovirus exposure and HLA in healthy donors. Primers: 60 Vbeta forward and 13 Jbeta reverse. Generated by immunoSEQ multiplex PCR, the TCRdb table keeps only in-frame clones and is missing some. In the table there are under 20,000 clones, under 90% of which are singletons. Sequenced material: PBMCs. Source of these receptors: a human donor in good health.

On this clone: Other DNA sequences in this specimen translate into the identical CDR3. The chain carries TRBV5-1 and TRBJ1-2, with a tentative D call TRBD1 (6 bases). V lost 5 bases and J lost 6, with 23 bases in between. Germline V gene sequence: CDR1 SGHRS, CDR2 YFSETQ. The CDR3 consists of 16 residues. CDR3 DNA sequence: TGCGCCAGCAGATTGAACCAGGTCCTTAGGGGGAATGGCTACACCTTC. Protein: CASRLNQVLRGNGYTF.

This chain connects TRBV2 to TRBJ1-2, with D unresolved. The CDR3 length is 11 residues. Trimming removed 1 base from V and 10 bases from J, with 7 bases in between. Germline-derived CDR1 and CDR2 are SNHLY and FYNNEI. The CDR3 protein is CASSEEHIYTF. In DNA, the CDR3 is TGTGCCAGCAGTGAAGAACATATCTACACCTTC.

The V gene is TRBV5-8, the J gene TRBJ2-5; D possibly corresponds to TRBD1 (6 bases). V shed 0 bases and J shed 5 bases, with 14 bases lying between them. Per the germline V gene, CDR1 is SGHTS and CDR2 is YDEGEE. This CDR3 has 15 residues. CDR3 sequence: CASSLATGLGETQYF. CDR3 nucleotides: TGTGCCAGCAGCTTGGCAACAGGGTTGGGGGAGACCCAGTACTTC.

The rearrangement links TRBV18 to TRBJ1-2; tentatively, D is TRBD1 (5 bases). The CDR3 length is 14 residues. The ends were cut back, 1 base at V and 4 bases at J, with 10 bases in the middle. Germline-derived CDR1 and CDR2 are KGHSH and LQKENI. CDR3 region: CASSPRSRGYGYTF. CDR3 in DNA: TGTGCCAGCTCACCACGGTCAAGGGGCTATGGCTACACCTTC.

This clone was recorded once. This chain links TRBV5-1 with TRBJ1-5, with 9 bases aligning to TRBD1. CDR1 is SGHRS, CDR2 YFSETQ, per germline. With 3 bases clipped from V and 7 bases from J, the junction kept 8 bases outside the gene matches. The CDR3 loop spans 15 amino acids. The CDR3 sequence is CASSCRDREDQPQHF. The CDR3 region has the DNA TGCGCCAGCAGCTGCCGGGACAGGGAGGACCAGCCCCAGCATTTT.

This clone has a handful of counts. The V gene is TRBV27, the J gene TRBJ2-1; D gene ambiguous. Germline loops: CDR1 MNHEY, CDR2 SMNVEV (reference sequence). This CDR3 comprises 11 residues. Trimming took 1 base from V and 9 from J, leaving 4 bases between them. The CDR3 protein is CASSLFGEQFF. The CDR3 DNA reads TGTGCCAGCAGTTTATTCGGTGAGCAGTTCTTC.

The chain recombines TRBV5-1 with TRBJ2-5; 10 bases match TRBD1. The CDR3 is made up of 15 amino acids. Per the germline V gene, CDR1 is SGHRS and CDR2 is YFSETQ. Trimming cost V 4 bases and J 5 bases; bases outside gene matches: 8. In DNA, the CDR3 is TGCGCCAGCAGCGGAACGACAGGGGGCGGGGAGACCCAGTACTTC. Encoded protein: CASSGTTGGGETQYF.

This chain links TRBV5-1 with TRBJ2-7, with a tentative D call TRBD2 (5 bases). V was clipped by 7 bases and J by 4 bases, with 18 bases between them. The V gene's germline CDR1 is SGHRS and CDR2 YFSETQ. This CDR3 region has 14 residues. The CDR3 DNA is TGCGCCAGCCCCCTCCCGGACTGTTGGTACGAGCAGTACTTC. This translates into CASPLPDCWYEQYF.

This chain joins TRBV6-7 and TRBJ2-2, with unresolved D. TRBV6-7 counts as an open reading frame of uncertain function. The CDR3 sequence is 15 residues long. V shed 5 bases and J shed 1 base, with 11 bases lying between them. The CDR3 reads CASSHASRNTGELFF. The CDR3 region has the DNA TGTGCCAGCAGTCACGCTTCTAGGAACACCGGGGAGCTGTTTTTT.

V and J are TRBV12-2 and TRBJ2-1; the table gives TRBD2 as D, unverified against the DNA. TRBV12-2 is assigned pseudogene status. CDR3 length: 21 residues. The CDR3 nucleotides read TGTGCAAGTCGCTTAGCCCGGACTAGCGAGATCCCCAAAAGCCCTTACAATGAGCAGTTCTTC. Encoded protein: CASRLARTSEIPKSPYNEQFF.

The CDR3 here is CASSQGLAGVSYEQYF. The CDR3 coding sequence is TGTGCCAGCAGCCAAGGACTAGCGGGAGTTAGCTACGAGCAGTACTTC. The genes are TRBV4-2 and TRBJ2-7; 12 nucleotides match TRBD2. The CDR3 contains 16 residues. Trimming took 1 base from V and 3 from J; bases not matched to a gene: 4. The V gene's germline CDR1 is LGHNA and CDR2 YNFKEQ.

J is TRBJ2-1 and V is TRBV19; 14 positions match TRBD2. Per the germline V gene, CDR1 is LNHDA and CDR2 is SQIVND (reference sequence). The CDR3 covers 18 residues. V was pared by 0 bases and J by 0 bases, with 1 base of the junction left unmatched. CDR3 sequence: CASSIDGTSGGSYNEQFF. The CDR3 nucleotides are TGTGCCAGTAGTATAGACGGGACTAGCGGGGGCTCCTACAATGAGCAGTTCTTC.

This clone was observed a single time. CDR3 amino acids: CAWNRAGPFGEQFF. The CDR3 DNA reads as TGTGCCTGGAACCGAGCGGGGCCCTTTGGGGAGCAGTTCTTC. The chain employs TRBV30 and TRBJ2-1; TRBD2 matches 7 bases. The CDR3 loop spans 14 amino acids. Per the germline V gene, CDR1 is GTSNPN and CDR2 is SVGIG (reference sequence). V lost 4 bases to trimming and J lost 10 bases; unmatched junction nucleotides: 13.

As for this clone: Mismatch with germline at one junction end may stem from a read error. The chain has TRBV6-4 and TRBJ2-7, with D unclear. Germline lookup yields CDR1 MRHNA and CDR2 SNTAGT. CDR3 length: 13 residues. The CDR3 DNA is TGTGCCGGCAGCCCTTCCGACTGCTACGAGCAGTACTTC. This sequence encodes CAGSPSDCYEQYF.

This chain uses TRBV6-1 with TRBJ2-1; tentatively, D is TRBD2 (6 bases). The length of the CDR3 is 15 residues. Trimming left V 4 bases short and J 0 bases short, with 10 bases between. CDR1 and CDR2 from the germline V gene are MNHNS and SASEGT. CDR3 in DNA: TGTGCCAGCAGTGGACTAGAAACCTCCTACAATGAGCAGTTCTTC. Encoded protein: CASSGLETSYNEQFF.

This chain joins TRBV9 and TRBJ2-1; TRBD1 agrees at 8 bases. The CDR3 is made up of 14 amino acids. Germline assignment: CDR1 SGDLS and CDR2 YYNGEE. V was clipped by 4 bases and J by 4 bases; unmatched bases: 4. The CDR3: CASSPGDRYNEQFF. In nucleotides, the CDR3 is TGTGCCAGCAGCCCTGGGGACAGGTACAATGAGCAGTTCTTC.

The chain has TRBV11-2 and TRBJ1-2, with a tentative D call TRBD1 (5 bases). Trimming stripped 2 bases from V and 3 bases from J, with 19 bases between. The germline CDR1 and CDR2 sequences are SGHAT and FQNNGV. The CDR3 totals 17 residues. For the CDR3, the DNA is TGTGCCAGCAGCTTAAATTGGGGGGGGACGTCTGACTATGGCTACACCTTC. This gives the protein CASSLNWGGTSDYGYTF.

The chain carries TRBV5-1 and TRBJ1-6, with a tentative D call TRBD1 (5 bases). CDR1 and CDR2 (germline): SGHRS, YFSETQ. V lost 3 bases and J lost 10, with 14 bases in between. This CDR3 has 14 residues. The CDR3 region is CASSWERGGSPLHF. The DNA for the CDR3 is TGCGCCAGCAGCTGGGAAAGGGGAGGATCACCCCTCCACTTT.

V gene TRBV5-6 combines with J gene TRBJ1-2; D is unclear. This CDR3 comprises 12 residues. V lost 4 bases, J lost 8 bases, and 12 bases lay in between. In germline, CDR1 is SGHDT, CDR2 YYEEEE. The CDR3 coding sequence is TGTGCCAGCAGCCGTCGTAGCCGGGGCTACACCTTC. Translating gives CASSRRSRGYTF.

This clone was detected a few times. V usage is TRBV7-9 and J usage is TRBJ1-4; D might be TRBD1 (5 bases). Germline-derived CDR1 and CDR2 are SEHNR and FQNEAQ (reference sequence). This CDR3 spans 15 amino acids. V gave up 3 bases and J gave up 6 bases, with 14 bases separating them. The CDR3: CASSLAGPRDEKLFF. DNA of the CDR3: TGTGCCAGCAGCTTGGCAGGGCCACGGGATGAAAAACTGTTTTTT.

This rearrangement joins TRBV27 to TRBJ2-3; D might be TRBD2 (6 bases). The germline gives CDR1 MNHEY, CDR2 SMNVEV (reference sequence). Trimming left V 5 bases short and J 1 base short, with 13 bases between. The CDR3 is made up of 15 amino acids. CDR3 nucleotide sequence: TGTGCCAGCAGTCTCTCCGGACTACGCACAGATACGCAGTATTTT. It is translated as CASSLSGLRTDTQYF.

This chain uses TRBV6-5 with TRBJ2-7, with TRBD1 as a possible D gene (6 bases). CDR3 length: 16 amino acids. The V end was cut by 0 bases, the J end by 0 bases, with 12 bases between. Germline values: CDR1 MNHEY, CDR2 SVGAGI. CDR3 protein: CASSYSDSSSSYEQYF. As DNA, the CDR3 is TGTGCCAGCAGTTACTCGGACAGTTCCTCCTCCTACGAGCAGTACTTC.

The chain is built from TRBV6-5 and TRBJ2-2; 7 bases line up with TRBD2. Germline CDR1 MNHEY, CDR2 SVGAGI. The J segment lost 0 bases and the V segment lost 2 bases, leaving 0 bases of the junction unmatched. This CDR3 comprises 15 residues. CDR3 region: CASSYLAANTGELFF. CDR3 coding DNA: TGTGCCAGCAGTTACCTAGCGGCGAACACCGGGGAGCTGTTTTTT.

The CDR3 sequence is CSVTGGPYTGELFF. The CDR3 DNA is TGCAGCGTTACCGGGGGGCCGTACACCGGGGAGCTGTTTTTT. The chain has TRBV29-1 and TRBJ2-2, with D possibly TRBD2 on 7 matching bases. The V end was cut by 5 bases, the J end by 3 bases, with 13 bases between. The germline V gene encodes CDR1 SQVTM and CDR2 ANQGSEA. The CDR3 loop spans 14 amino acids.

This sequence joins TRBV9 and TRBJ2-7, with D perhaps matching TRBD1 (5 bases). This CDR3 comprises 13 residues. V was pared by 0 bases and J by 5 bases, with 9 bases between. Germline V gene sequence: CDR1 SGDLS, CDR2 YYNGEE. The chain's CDR3 is CASSVGGRDEQYF. The CDR3 DNA reads TGTGCCAGCAGCGTAGGGGGCAGGGACGAGCAGTACTTC. Full variable domain (remainder filled in from reference TRBV9 and TRBJ2-7): DSGVTQTPKHLITATGQRVTLRCSPRSGDLSVYWYQQSLDQGLQFLIQYYNGEERAKGNILERFSAQQFPDLHSELNLSSLELGDSALYFCASSVGGRDEQYFGPGTRLTVT.

The chain has TRBV5-5 and TRBJ1-1; D may be TRBD1 (5 bases). The germline gives CDR1 SGHKS, CDR2 YYEKEE (reference sequence). This CDR3 spans 16 amino acids. V lost 0 bases to trimming and J lost 6 bases, with 18 bases between them. The CDR3 here is CASSLATPRGIAEAFF. The CDR3, as DNA: TGTGCCAGCAGCTTGGCTACGCCCCGGGGGATAGCTGAAGCTTTCTTT.

This sequence joins TRBV29-1 and TRBJ2-5; TRBD1 aligns across 10 bases. This CDR3 contains 14 residues. The junction had 8 bases not matched to a gene; V was cut back by 5 bases and J by 5 bases. Germline values: CDR1 SQVTM, CDR2 ANQGSEA. CDR3 in amino acids: CSVRIGTGDETQYF. Written as DNA, the CDR3 is TGCAGCGTTCGCATTGGGACAGGGGACGAGACCCAGTACTTC. Variable domain in full (rest from reference TRBV29-1 and TRBJ2-5): SAVISQKPSRDICQRGTSLTIQCQVDSQVTMMFWYRQQPGQSLTLIATANQGSEATYESGFVIDKFPISRPNLTFSTLTVSNMSPEDSSIYLCSVRIGTGDETQYFGPGTRLLVL.

The rearrangement uses TRBV5-4 and TRBJ1-1; no clear D gene. Between the trimmed V and J ends, which lost 0 bases and 1 base, there was a span of 4 bases. This CDR3 spans 13 amino acids. Germline V lookup: CDR1 SGHNT, CDR2 YYREEE (reference sequence). In nucleotides, the CDR3 is TGTGCCAGCAGCTTGGACACGAACACTGAAGCTTTCTTT. Translating gives CASSLDTNTEAFF.

The rearrangement uses TRBV29-1 and TRBJ1-2; 8 bases align to TRBD1. Germline V CDR1 and CDR2: SQVTM, ANQGSEA. CDR3 length: 15 residues. V lost 4 bases, J lost 2 bases, and 9 bases stayed unmatched. The CDR3 sequence is CSVVTWTGLNYGYTF. CDR3 bases: TGCAGCGTTGTTACGTGGACAGGGTTAAACTATGGCTACACCTTC.